What follows describes a single TCR beta chain. What it binds is unknown. The record originates from a study of T cells in localized non-small cell lung cancer. TCRdb's table, derived via immunoSEQ multiplex PCR, lists solely in-frame clones and lacks some. Of some 38,000 clones in the sample, 75% to 90% are singletons; the top ten hold less than 6.5%. This CDR3 comprises 18 residues. With V trimmed by 4 bases and J by 4 bases, 13 bases remained unmatched. CDR1 and CDR2 from the germline V gene are SGHKS and YYEKEE (reference sequence). Overall study results and limits: Clonality peaked in uninvolved adjacent lung rather than tumor. Elevated blood T cell density was associated with longer overall survival. Paired adjacent lung recovered a median roughly 60 of the top 100 tumor clones.

The sequence came from a male donor at least 60 years old with stage II lung adenocarcinoma. The genes are TRBV5-5 and TRBJ2-3, with TRBD1 matching over 12 bases. Material: peripheral blood mononuclear cells, obtained before any cancer treatment. CDR3 coding DNA: TGTGCCAGCAGCCCTACCCCGGGGGGACAGGGGGCCCCAGATACGCAGTATTTT. Amino acid sequence: CASSPTPGGQGAPDTQYF.